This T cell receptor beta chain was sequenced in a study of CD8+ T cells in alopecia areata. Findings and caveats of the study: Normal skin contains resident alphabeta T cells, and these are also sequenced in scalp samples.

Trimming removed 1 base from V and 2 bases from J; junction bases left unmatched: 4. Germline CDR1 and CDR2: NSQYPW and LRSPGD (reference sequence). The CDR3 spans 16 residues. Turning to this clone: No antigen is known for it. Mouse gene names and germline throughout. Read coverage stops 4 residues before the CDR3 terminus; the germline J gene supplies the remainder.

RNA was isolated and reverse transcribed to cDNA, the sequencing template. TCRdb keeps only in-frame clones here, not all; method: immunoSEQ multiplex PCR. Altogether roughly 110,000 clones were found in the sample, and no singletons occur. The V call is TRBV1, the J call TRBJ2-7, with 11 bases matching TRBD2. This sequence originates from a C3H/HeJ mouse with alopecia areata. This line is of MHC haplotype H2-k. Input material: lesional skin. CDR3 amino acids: CTCSAVRDWGTYEQYF. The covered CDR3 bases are TGCACCTGCAGTGCAGTCCGGGACTGGGGGACCTAT. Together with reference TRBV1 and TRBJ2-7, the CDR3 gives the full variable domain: VTLLEQNPRWRLVPRGQAVNLRCILKNSQYPWMSWYQQDLQKQLQWLFTLRSPGDKEVKSLPGADYLATRVTDTELRLQVANMSQGRTLYCTCSAVRDWGTYEQYFGPGTRLTVL.